The sequence of this T cell receptor beta chain was determined in a study of naive and memory T cell subsets. An equimolar mix of two oligonucleotides served as the beta constant-region primer for TRBC1 and TRBC2. Four rounds of PCR amplified the ligated cDNA using nested alpha and beta constant-region primers plus SP2. TCRdb re-called the UMI-ligation and nested PCR reads with MiXCR, one entry per CDR3 protein. The sample lists approximately 90,000 distinct CDR3 sequences; 11% were seen once. Worth noting for this clonotype: The antigen is not known.

Overall study results and limits: A few larger clonotypes appeared in naive repertoires, especially CD8, possibly memory cells re-expressing CD45RA.

Germline CDR1 SQVTM, CDR2 ANQGSEA. The CDR3 is 15 residues long. V was pared by 4 bases and J by 5 bases, with 18 bases between. V usage is TRBV29-1 and J usage is TRBJ1-5, with D uncertain. Input material: naive CD4+ T cells from blood. The receptor comes from a human donor in good health. The CDR3 loop is CSVAETAGLYQPQHF. DNA of the CDR3: TGCAGCGTTGCCGAAACCGCTGGGTTATATCAGCCCCAGCATTTT. The whole variable domain, remainder taken from reference TRBV29-1 and TRBJ1-5, is SAVISQKPSRDICQRGTSLTIQCQVDSQVTMMFWYRQQPGQSLTLIATANQGSEATYESGFVIDKFPISRPNLTFSTLTVSNMSPEDSSIYLCSVAETAGLYQPQHFGDGTRLSIL.